This T cell receptor (beta chain) was observed in a study of cytomegalovirus exposure and HLA in healthy donors. Study results and limitations: Near-uniform donor sequencing depth was presumed by presence/absence analyses. Later analysis found that TCR beta chains associated with HLA were more clonally expanded than other, equally common chains. With later analysis, a missense DCLRE1C variant became linked to TCR beta V- and J-gene trimming.

This PCR relied on a set of 60 Vbeta primers and 13 Jbeta primers. Repertoires were generated with immunoSEQ multiplex PCR, while TCRdb's copy carries only in-frame clones and drops some. The sample lists some 190,000 clones; 80% to 90% were seen once. Germline CDR1 is SGHNT and CDR2 is YYREEE (reference sequence). V lost 1 base, J lost 1 base, and 6 bases lay in between. The CDR3 is 13 amino acids. Notes on this clone: The antigen is undetermined. The sample contains more than one DNA sequence encoding this CDR3.

The sample was PBMCs. The TCR sequence derives from a man aged 25-40 years in good health and CMV-seronegative. The rearrangement uses TRBV5-4 and TRBJ2-7, with a weak D call TRBD1 (6 bases). This CDR3 is CASSLQGSYEQYF. The CDR3, as DNA: TGTGCCAGCAGCTTGCAGGGGTCCTACGAGCAGTACTTC.